Detailed here is one TCR beta chain. What it recognizes is unknown. J was trimmed by 1 base and V by 4 bases; bases with no gene match: 5. The CDR3 consists of 15 residues. RNA transcripts yielded amplified TCR beta CDR3 regions. RT-PCR in the first round (using the HTBI primer set) targeted the TCR CDR3. MiXCR, applied by TCRdb to the multiplex PCR reads, yields one record per CDR3 protein. This sample has around 250,000 distinct CDR3 sequences, with approximately 25% found just once. This sample was included in a study of T cells in Graves' hyperthyroidism and ophthalmopathy. For the study at large: Blood from the periphery was taken at initial diagnosis, before any treatment. Findings of the study overall: Most expanded thyroid clonotypes above 0.001 recurred in blood.

Not enrolled were patients with uncontrolled infection, other autoimmune disease, pregnancy or lactation. Diagnostic assessment was based on clinical symptoms, serum thyroxine and TRAb, thyroid ultrasound and orbital computed tomography. The source is a woman aged 40 to 50 with Graves' ophthalmopathy. The chain joins TRBV12-3 or TRBV12-4 to TRBJ1-1, with 8 bases lining up with TRBD1. Sequencing input: blood. The CDR3 loop is CASSSTGTGNTEAFF. The CDR3 DNA follows: TGTGCCAGCAGTTCGACCGGGACAGGGAACACTGAAGCTTTCTTT.